Each of the 13 T cell receptor beta chains below was sequenced from the same sample in a study of identical twins. A single record per CDR3 protein comes from TCRdb applying MiXCR to the 5' RACE reads. The table shows some 1,600,000 distinct CDR3 sequences, with around 33% occurring only once. The sequenced material came from cord blood. These receptors all come from a newborn girl in good health.

As for this clonotype: Sequence at one end of the junction differs from germline and may be a read error. The V and J genes are TRBV4-1 and TRBJ2-7; 12 nucleotides agree with TRBD2. The length of the CDR3 is 17 residues. Germline V lookup: CDR1 MGHRA, CDR2 YSYEKL. The chain's CDR3 is CASSPRLAGVPSYEQYF. CDR3 nucleotide sequence: TGCGCCAGCAGCCCCCGACTAGCGGGGGTACCCTCCTACGAACAGTACTTC.

As DNA, the CDR3 is TGCGCCAGCAGCTTTGATGGACCCCGGGGCAATGAGCAGTTCTTC. Its protein product is CASSFDGPRGNEQFF. The rearrangement links TRBV5-1 to TRBJ2-1; maybe TRBD2 (5 bases). From germline, CDR1 is SGHRS and CDR2 YFSETQ. The V end was cut by 2 bases, the J end by 6 bases, with 15 bases between. CDR3 size: 15 residues.

DNA for the CDR3: TGTGCCAGCAGCCAACAACCACAGGGTTCCGGGGAGCTGTTTTTT. It is translated as CASSQQPQGSGELFF. This rearrangement joins TRBV3-1 to TRBJ2-2; D is perhaps TRBD1 (6 bases). This CDR3 region has 15 residues. Germline V gives CDR1 LGHDT, CDR2 YNNKEL (reference sequence). V was shortened by 2 bases and J by 6 bases, with 13 bases between the two germline ends.

The chain uses TRBV7-6 and TRBJ2-5; unclear D gene. The V end was cut by 1 base, the J end by 3 bases, with 9 bases between. Germline values: CDR1 SGHVS, CDR2 FNYEAQ. The CDR3 consists of 14 residues. CDR3: CASSLEANKETQYF. CDR3 in DNA: TGTGCCAGCAGCTTAGAGGCGAATAAAGAGACCCAGTACTTC.

There are a few counts of this clonotype. This chain joins TRBV4-2 and TRBJ1-2; 7 nucleotides match TRBD1. Germline V gene data show CDR1 as LGHNA and CDR2 as YNFKEQ. This CDR3 contains 16 residues. After removal of 0 bases from V and 4 bases from J, the junction contained 8 bases not matched to a gene. The CDR3 region has the DNA TGTGCCAGCAGCCAAGAATCAGGGGGGCTAGTCTATGGCTACACCTTC. Its translation: CASSQESGGLVYGYTF.

This clonotype was picked up a small number of times. This chain links TRBV29-1 with TRBJ2-7; D may correspond to TRBD1 or TRBD2 (5 bases each). The V end was cut by 6 bases, the J end by 3 bases, with 15 bases between. The CDR3 consists of 13 residues. Per germline, CDR1 SQVTM and CDR2 ANQGSEA. CDR3 nucleotide sequence: TGCAGCGTGGCCCGGGACGGACGCTACGAGCAGTACTTC. It codes for CSVARDGRYEQYF.

The CDR3 coding sequence is TGCAGTGCTAGCCTCAGACCAGATACGCAGTATTTT. Residues: CSASLRPDTQYF. The rearrangement joins TRBV20-1 to TRBJ2-3; D gene uncertain. Trimming removed 3 bases from V and 4 bases from J, with 8 bases in between. The CDR3 spans 12 residues. Germline CDR1 reads DFQATT; CDR2 reads SNEGSKA (reference sequence).

The chain combines TRBV5-8 with TRBJ2-5, with D possibly TRBD1 on 6 matching bases. The CDR3 length is 14 residues. In germline, CDR1 is SGHTS, CDR2 YDEGEE. With 1 base removed from V and 2 bases from J, the gap between germline ends came to 9 bases. In DNA form, the CDR3 reads TGTGCCAGCAGCTTGTTTGGACAGCAAGAGACCCAGTACTTC. Translation: CASSLFGQQETQYF.

V gene TRBV2 combines with J gene TRBJ2-2, with D unresolved. The CDR3 runs 12 residues. Per the germline V gene, CDR1 is SNHLY and CDR2 is FYNNEI. V lost 4 bases, J lost 6 bases, and 6 bases lay in between. The CDR3 coding sequence is TGTGCCAGCAGTGGGGTTCCCGGGGAGCTGTTTTTT. Protein: CASSGVPGELFF.

This clonotype was counted at least ten times. The chain carries TRBV10-3 and TRBJ2-7, with D uncertain. Germline V gene sequence: CDR1 ENHRY, CDR2 SYGVKD. The V gene lost 3 bases and the J gene lost 0 bases, with 9 bases spanning the gap. CDR3 size: 14 residues. The CDR3 here is CAISEPLRSYEQYF. CDR3 coding DNA: TGTGCCATCAGTGAACCTTTACGCTCCTACGAGCAGTACTTC.

This clonotype was detected a few times. This chain uses TRBV6-4 with TRBJ2-7, with 11 bases aligning to TRBD2. The junction had 7 bases not matched to a gene; V was cut back by 9 bases and J by 3 bases. The CDR3 has 14 residues. Germline V CDR1 and CDR2: MRHNA, SNTAGT. This CDR3 reads CASPKTSGIYEQYF. The CDR3 DNA reads TGTGCCAGTCCCAAGACTAGCGGGATCTACGAGCAGTACTTC.

This chain links TRBV5-1 with TRBJ2-5, with TRBD2 as a possible D gene (6 bases). The J call is uncertain, as TRBJ2-7 better fits the DNA end. Per the germline V gene, CDR1 is SGHRS and CDR2 is YFSETQ. The CDR3 consists of 15 residues. CDR3 nucleotides: TGCGCCAGCAGCTTGGATCCCGGGGGTCCCTACGAGCAGTACTTC. This codes for CASSLDPGGPYEQYF.

As DNA, the CDR3 is TGTGCCAGCAGCCAAGATGTCTCGGCGCGGAGGTATAGCAATCAGCCCCAGCATTTT. Translated: CASSQDVSARRYSNQPQHF. This sequence joins TRBV3-1 and TRBJ1-5, with D hard to call. With 0 bases removed from V and 0 bases from J, the gap between germline ends came to 18 bases. The CDR3 sequence is 19 residues long. Germline V gives CDR1 LGHDT, CDR2 YNNKEL (reference sequence).